The table lists the clone carrying this TCR beta chain with a count of one. The antigen is not known. These data originate in a study of vaccination and CD4 T cells after COVID-19. The overall study: Post-COVID samples were collected a median 101 days following diagnosis, spanning 35 to 161. The interval from dose two to post-vaccine sampling had a median of around 79 days, and it ranged from 14 to 241.

Germline V lookup: CDR1 SGHNT, CDR2 YYREEE (reference sequence). V lost 2 bases and J lost 3; bases outside the gene matches: 3. The CDR3 runs to 15 residues. Sequenced with the Oncomine TCR Beta short-read assay was DNA taken from cultured CD4+ T cells. TCRdb re-called the PCR reads with MiXCR, one entry per CDR3 protein. The sample holds 13,000 or so distinct CDR3 sequences, approximately 54% seen once. Regarding treatment: roughly 11-day PBMC culture with coronavirus spike peptide pools or control peptides (ViraFEST assay). IL-2 at around 9.4 IU/ml and peptide pools at approximately 10 ug/ml were added to PBMCs cultured at over 1.5 million per well.

V usage is TRBV5-4 and J usage is TRBJ2-3; 10 nucleotides agree with TRBD1. Material for sequencing was CD4+ T cells from blood, cultured in vitro. The sequence derives from a human donor who had recovered from COVID-19. This chain's CDR3 is CASSFDRGLTDTQYF. The CDR3 nucleotides read TGTGCCAGCAGCTTCGACAGGGGGCTAACAGATACGCAGTATTTT.